Listed here is a single TCR beta chain. Its antigen is currently unknown. These data belong to a study of cytomegalovirus exposure and HLA in healthy donors. Study results and limitations: A prior analysis recorded that most TCR beta V segments were productive about 87% or about 30% of the time. Presence/absence analyses assumed roughly uniform sequencing depth across donors.

This CDR3 region has 16 residues. The junction had 10 bases not matched to a gene; V was cut back by 3 bases and J by 7 bases. In germline, CDR1 is LGHNA, CDR2 YNFKEQ. 60 Vbeta and 13 Jbeta primers were used in PCR. Assay: immunoSEQ multiplex PCR; the TCRdb copy retains only in-frame clones and omits some. The table lists roughly 150,000 clones, approximately 73% of them singletons. V usage is TRBV4-2 and J usage is TRBJ1-5, with TRBD1 identical over 9 bases. This clonotype was obtained from a woman under 30 in good health and CMV-seronegative. What was sequenced was PBMCs. The CDR3 sequence is CASSQWDRAPGQPQHF. DNA of the CDR3: TGTGCCAGCAGCCAGTGGGACAGGGCGCCCGGGCAGCCCCAGCATTTT.